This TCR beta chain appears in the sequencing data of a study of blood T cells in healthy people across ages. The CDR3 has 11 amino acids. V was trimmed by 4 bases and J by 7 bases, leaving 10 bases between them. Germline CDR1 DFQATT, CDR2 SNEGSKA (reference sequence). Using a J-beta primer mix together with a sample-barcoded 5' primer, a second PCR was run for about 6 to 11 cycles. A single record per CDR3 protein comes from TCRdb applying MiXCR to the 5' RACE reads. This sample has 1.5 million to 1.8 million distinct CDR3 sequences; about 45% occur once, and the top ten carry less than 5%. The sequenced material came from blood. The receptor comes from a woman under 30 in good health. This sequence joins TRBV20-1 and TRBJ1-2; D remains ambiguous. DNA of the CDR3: TGCAGTGCTATTGGGGTGGGTGGCTACACCTTC. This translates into CSAIGVGGYTF.